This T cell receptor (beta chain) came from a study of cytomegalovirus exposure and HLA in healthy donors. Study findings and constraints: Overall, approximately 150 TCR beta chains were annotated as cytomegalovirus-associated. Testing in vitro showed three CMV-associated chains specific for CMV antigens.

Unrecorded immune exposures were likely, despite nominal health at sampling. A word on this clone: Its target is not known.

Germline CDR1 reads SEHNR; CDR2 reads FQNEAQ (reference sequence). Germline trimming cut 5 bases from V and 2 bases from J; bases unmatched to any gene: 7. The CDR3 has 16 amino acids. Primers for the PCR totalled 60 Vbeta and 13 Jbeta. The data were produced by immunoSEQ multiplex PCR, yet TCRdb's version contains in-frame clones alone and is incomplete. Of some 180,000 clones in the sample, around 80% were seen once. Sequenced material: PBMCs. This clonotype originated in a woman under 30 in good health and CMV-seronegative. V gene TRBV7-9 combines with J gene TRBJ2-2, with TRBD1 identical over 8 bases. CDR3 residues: CASSPIDRGNTGELFF. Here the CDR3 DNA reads TGTGCCAGCAGCCCGATAGACAGGGGTAACACCGGGGAGCTGTTTTTT.